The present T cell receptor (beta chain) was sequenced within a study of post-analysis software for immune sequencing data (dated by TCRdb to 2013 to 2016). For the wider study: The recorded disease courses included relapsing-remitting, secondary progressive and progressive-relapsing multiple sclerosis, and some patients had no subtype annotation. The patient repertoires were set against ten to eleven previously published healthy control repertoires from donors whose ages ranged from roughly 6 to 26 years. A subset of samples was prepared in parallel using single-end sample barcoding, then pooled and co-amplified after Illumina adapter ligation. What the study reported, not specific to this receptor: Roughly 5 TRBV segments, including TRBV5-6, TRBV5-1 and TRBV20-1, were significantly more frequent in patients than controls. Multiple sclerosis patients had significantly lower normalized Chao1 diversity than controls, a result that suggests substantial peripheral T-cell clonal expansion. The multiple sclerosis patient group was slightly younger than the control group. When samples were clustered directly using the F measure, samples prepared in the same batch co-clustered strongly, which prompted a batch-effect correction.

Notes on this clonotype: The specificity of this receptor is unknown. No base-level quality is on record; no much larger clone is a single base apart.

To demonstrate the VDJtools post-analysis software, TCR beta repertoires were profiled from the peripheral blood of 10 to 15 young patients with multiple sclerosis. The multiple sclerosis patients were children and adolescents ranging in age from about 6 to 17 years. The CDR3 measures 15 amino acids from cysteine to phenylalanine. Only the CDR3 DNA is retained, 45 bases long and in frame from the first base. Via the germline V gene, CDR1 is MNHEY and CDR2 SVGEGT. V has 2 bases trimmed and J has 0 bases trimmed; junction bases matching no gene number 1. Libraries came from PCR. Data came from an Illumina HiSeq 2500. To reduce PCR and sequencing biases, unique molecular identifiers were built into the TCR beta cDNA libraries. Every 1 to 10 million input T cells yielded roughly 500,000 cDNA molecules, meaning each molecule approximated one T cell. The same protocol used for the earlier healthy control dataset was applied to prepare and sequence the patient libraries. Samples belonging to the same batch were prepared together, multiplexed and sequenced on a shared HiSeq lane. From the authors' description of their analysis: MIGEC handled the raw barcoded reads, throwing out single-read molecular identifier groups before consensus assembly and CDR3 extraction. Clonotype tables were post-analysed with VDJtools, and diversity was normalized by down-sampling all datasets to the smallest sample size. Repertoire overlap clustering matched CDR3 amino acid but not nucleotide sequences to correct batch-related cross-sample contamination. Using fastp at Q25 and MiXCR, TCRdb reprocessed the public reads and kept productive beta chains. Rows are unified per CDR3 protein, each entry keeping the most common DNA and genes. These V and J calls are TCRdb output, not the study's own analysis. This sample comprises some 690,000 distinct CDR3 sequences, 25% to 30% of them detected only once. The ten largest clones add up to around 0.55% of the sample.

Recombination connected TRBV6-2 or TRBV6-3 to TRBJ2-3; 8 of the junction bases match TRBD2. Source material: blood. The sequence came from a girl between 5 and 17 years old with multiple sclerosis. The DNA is TGTGCCAGCAGTTACCGGGGGGGGAGCACAGATACGCAGTATTTT. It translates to CASSYRGGSTDTQYF.